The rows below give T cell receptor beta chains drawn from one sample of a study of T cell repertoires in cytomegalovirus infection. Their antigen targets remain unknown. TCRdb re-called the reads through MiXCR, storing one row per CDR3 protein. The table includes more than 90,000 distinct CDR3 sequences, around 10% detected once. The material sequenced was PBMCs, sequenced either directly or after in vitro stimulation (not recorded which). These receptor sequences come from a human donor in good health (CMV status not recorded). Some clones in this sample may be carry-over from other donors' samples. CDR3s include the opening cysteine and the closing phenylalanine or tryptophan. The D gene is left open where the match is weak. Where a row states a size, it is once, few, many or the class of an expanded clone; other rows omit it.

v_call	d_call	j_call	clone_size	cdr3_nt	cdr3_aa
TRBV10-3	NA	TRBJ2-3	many	TGTGCCACCAGGGGAGGCACAGATACGCAGTATTTT	CATRGGTDTQYF
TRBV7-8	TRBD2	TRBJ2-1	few	TGTGCCAGCAGCTTAGGGGCGGGAGGGATCGATGAGCAGTTCTTC	CASSLGAGGIDEQFF
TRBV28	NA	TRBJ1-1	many	TGTGCCAGCAGTTTATCCCCCCCGTCGGGAGGCACTGAAGCTTTCTTT	CASSLSPPSGGTEAFF
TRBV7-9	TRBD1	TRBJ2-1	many	TGTGCCAGCAGCCCCCGGGACAGGACCTACAATGAGCAGTTCTTC	CASSPRDRTYNEQFF
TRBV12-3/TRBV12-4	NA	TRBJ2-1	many	TGTGCCAGCAGTCGCCGACGACAGGGATTGTCAGGAGGGGGCCCCTACAATGAGCAGTTCTTC	CASSRRRQGLSGGGPYNEQFF
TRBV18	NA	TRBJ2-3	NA	TGTGCCAGCTCACCACAAAGCTACCCCACAGATACGCAGTATTTT	CASSPQSYPTDTQYF
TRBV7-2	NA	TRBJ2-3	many	TGTGCCAGCAGCGCGTATTCGGATACGCAGTATTTT	CASSAYSDTQYF
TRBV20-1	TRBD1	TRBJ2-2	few	TGCAGTGCGCCCTATCGCGCAGGGGGCCCCAACACCGGGGAGCTGTTTTTT	CSAPYRAGGPNTGELFF
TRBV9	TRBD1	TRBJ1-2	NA	TGTGCCAGCAGCCCGGGACAGGGGACAAACTATGGCTACACCTTC	CASSPGQGTNYGYTF
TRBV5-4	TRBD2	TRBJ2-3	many	TGTGCCAGCAGCTTGAAGTCTAGCGGTATCACAGATACGCAGTATTTT	CASSLKSSGITDTQYF
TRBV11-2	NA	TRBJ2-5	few	TGTGCCAGCAGCTCCAGCGGGCGCCAAGAGACCCAGTACTTC	CASSSSGRQETQYF
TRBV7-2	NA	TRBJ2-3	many	TGTGCCAGCAGCTACAGCACAGATACGCAGTATTTT	CASSYSTDTQYF
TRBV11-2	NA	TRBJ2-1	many	TGTGCCAGCTCAGCGGAGATGTACAATGAGCAGTTCTTC	CASSAEMYNEQFF
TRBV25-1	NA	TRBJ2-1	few	TGTGCCAGCAGTGAATATAAGCGGACTGAGCAGTTCTTC	CASSEYKRTEQFF
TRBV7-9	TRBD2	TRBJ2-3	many	TGTGCCAGCAGCTCTAGCGGTCAATCGAGCGATACGCAGTATTTT	CASSSSGQSSDTQYF
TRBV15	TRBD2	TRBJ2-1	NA	TGTGCCACCAGCAGAGATCATTCGGGGGGGCGTCACAATGAGCAGTTCTTC	CATSRDHSGGRHNEQFF
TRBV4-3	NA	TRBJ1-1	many	TGCGCCAGCAGCCAAGTCGTGTCGGGGGGCGATCGGGCTTTCTTT	CASSQVVSGGDRAFF
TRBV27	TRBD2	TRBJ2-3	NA	TGTGCCAGCGGCGCAGGGGTTAGCGGGAGGGCCGGTACAGATACGCAGTATTTT	CASGAGVSGRAGTDTQYF
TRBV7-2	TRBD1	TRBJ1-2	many	TGTGCCAGCACCGGGGACAGGAGCATCTATGGCTACACCTTC	CASTGDRSIYGYTF
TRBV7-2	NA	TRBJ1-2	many	TGTGCCAGCAGCTTAGGTCTCATTTCCAACTATGGCTACACCTTC	CASSLGLISNYGYTF
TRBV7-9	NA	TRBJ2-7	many	TGTGCCAGCAGCCCCAGGTACGGATCCTACGAGCAGTACTTC	CASSPRYGSYEQYF
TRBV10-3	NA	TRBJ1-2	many	TGTGCCACCTCGGACAATTATAACTATGGCTACACCTTC	CATSDNYNYGYTF
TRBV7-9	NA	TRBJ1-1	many	TGTGCCAGCAGCCCTACGAAGGGCAGGAACACTGAAGCTTTCTTT	CASSPTKGRNTEAFF
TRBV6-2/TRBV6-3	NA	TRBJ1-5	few	TGTGCCAGCAGCAACGCGGGCAATCAGCCCCAGCATTTT	CASSNAGNQPQHF
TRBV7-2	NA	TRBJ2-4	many	TGTGCCAGCAGGGACTTAAACATTCAGTACTTC	CASRDLNIQYF
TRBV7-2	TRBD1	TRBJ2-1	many	TGTGCCAGCAGCTTAGATGGGACAGGGGGTAATGAGCAGTTCTTC	CASSLDGTGGNEQFF
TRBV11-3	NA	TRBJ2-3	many	TGTGCCAGCAGCTCAGGATTGACCACAGATACGCAGTATTTT	CASSSGLTTDTQYF
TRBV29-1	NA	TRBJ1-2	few	TGCACCCTGGGGGGGGACTATGGCTACACCTTC	CTLGGDYGYTF
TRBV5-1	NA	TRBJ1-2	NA	TGCGCCAGCAACACAGGGTCGGTCTATGGCTACACCTTC	CASNTGSVYGYTF
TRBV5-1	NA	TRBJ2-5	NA	TGCGCCAGCAGCCCTGGGGGCTCAACGGAGACCCAGTACTTC	CASSPGGSTETQYF
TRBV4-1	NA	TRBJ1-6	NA	TGCGCCAGCAGCCAAGGGGAGGGTAGGCCCCTCCACTTT	CASSQGEGRPLHF
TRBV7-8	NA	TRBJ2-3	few	TGTGCCAGCAGCTTATTGGAATGGGGCACAGATACGCAGTATTTT	CASSLLEWGTDTQYF
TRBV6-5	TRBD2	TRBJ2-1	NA	TGTGCCTCCAACGGGGAGGGCCTTGGGAATGAGCAGTTCTTC	CASNGEGLGNEQFF
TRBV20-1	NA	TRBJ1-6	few	TGCAGTGCTAGAGATGGGCGGAGACTTAATTCACCCCTCCACTTT	CSARDGRRLNSPLHF
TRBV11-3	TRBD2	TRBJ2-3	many	TGTGCCAGCGGACCCGGTCTTGTTAGCGGGCAAGGGAGGAGCACAGATACGCAGTATTTT	CASGPGLVSGQGRSTDTQYF
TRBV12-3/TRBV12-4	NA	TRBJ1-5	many	TGTGCCAGCAGTTTTGGGCAGGTTAGCAATCAGCCCCAGCATTTT	CASSFGQVSNQPQHF
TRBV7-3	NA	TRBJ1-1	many	TGTGCCAGCAGCACCACCGGGACTCAATCCTCGAGGACTGAAGCTTTCTTT	CASSTTGTQSSRTEAFF
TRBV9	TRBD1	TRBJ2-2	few	TGTGCCAGCAGAGTGGGACAGACGAACACCGGGGAGCTGTTTTTT	CASRVGQTNTGELFF
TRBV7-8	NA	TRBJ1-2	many	TGTGCCAGCAGCGATAGACGTGATGGCTACACCTTC	CASSDRRDGYTF
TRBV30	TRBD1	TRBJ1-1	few	TGTGCCCAGCAGGGGGTCCCCAGCACTGAAGCTTTCTTT	CAQQGVPSTEAFF
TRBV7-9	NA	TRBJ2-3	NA	TGTGCCAGCAGCTACCGGGACCAGACCACAGATACGCAGTATTTT	CASSYRDQTTDTQYF
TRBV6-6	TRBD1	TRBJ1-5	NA	TGTGCCAGCAGTTACTCATGGACAGGGGACCGCCGTAGCAATCAGCCCCAGCATTTT	CASSYSWTGDRRSNQPQHF
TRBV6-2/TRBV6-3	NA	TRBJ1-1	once	TGTGCCAGCAGTGGCGGACAGTGGAACACTGAAGCTTTCTTT	CASSGGQWNTEAFF
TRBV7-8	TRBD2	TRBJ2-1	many	TGTGCCAGCAGCTCTTTAGCGGGCGGTTTCAATGAGCAGTTCTTC	CASSSLAGGFNEQFF
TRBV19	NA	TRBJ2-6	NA	TGTGCCTGCACGGACGTCCGCTCTGGGGCCAACGTCCTGACTTTC	CACTDVRSGANVLTF